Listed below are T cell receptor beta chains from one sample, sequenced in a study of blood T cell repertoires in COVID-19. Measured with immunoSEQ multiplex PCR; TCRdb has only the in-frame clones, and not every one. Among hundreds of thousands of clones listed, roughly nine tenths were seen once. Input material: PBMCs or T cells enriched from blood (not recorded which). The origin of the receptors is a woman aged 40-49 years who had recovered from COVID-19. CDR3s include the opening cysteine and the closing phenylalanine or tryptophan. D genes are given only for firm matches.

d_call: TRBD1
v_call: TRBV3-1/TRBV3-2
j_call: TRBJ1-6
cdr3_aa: CASSQGSGTGDSPLHF
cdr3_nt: TGTGCCAGCAGCCAAGGATCTGGGACAGGGGATTCACCCCTCCACTTT

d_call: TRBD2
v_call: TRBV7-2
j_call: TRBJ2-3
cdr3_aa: CASSLGPAGTWDTQYF
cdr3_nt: TGTGCCAGCAGCTTAGGTCCAGCGGGGACTTGGGATACGCAGTATTTT

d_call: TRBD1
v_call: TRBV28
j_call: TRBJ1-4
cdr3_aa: CATTLPGQGTNEKLFF
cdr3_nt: TGTGCCACCACCTTGCCGGGACAGGGAACTAATGAAAAACTGTTTTTT

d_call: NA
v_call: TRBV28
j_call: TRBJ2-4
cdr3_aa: CASSLDRMGNIQYF
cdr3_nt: TGTGCCAGCAGCCTTGACAGGATGGGAAACATTCAGTACTTC

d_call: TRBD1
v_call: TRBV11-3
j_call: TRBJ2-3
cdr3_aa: CASSRTGDVTDTQYF
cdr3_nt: TGTGCCAGCAGCCGGACAGGGGATGTCACAGATACGCAGTATTTT

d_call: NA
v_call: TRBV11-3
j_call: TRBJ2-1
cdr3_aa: CASSYEYNEQFF
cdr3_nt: TGTGCCAGCAGCTACGAGTACAATGAGCAGTTCTTC

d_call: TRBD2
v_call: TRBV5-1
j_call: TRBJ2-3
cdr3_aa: CASSLGSGSTNTDTQYF
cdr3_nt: TGCGCCAGCAGCTTAGGTAGCGGGAGTACAAACACAGATACGCAGTATTTT

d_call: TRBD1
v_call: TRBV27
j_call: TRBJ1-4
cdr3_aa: CASSRRDRVGEKLFF
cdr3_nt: TGTGCCAGCAGTCGCCGGGACAGGGTAGGAGAAAAACTGTTTTTT

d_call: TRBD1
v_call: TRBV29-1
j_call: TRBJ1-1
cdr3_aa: CSVLDRDTEAFF
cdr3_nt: TGCAGCGTTCTCGACAGGGACACTGAAGCTTTCTTT

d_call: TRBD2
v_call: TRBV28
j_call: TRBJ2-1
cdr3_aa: CASGWGLPGLASNEQFF
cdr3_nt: TGTGCCAGCGGCTGGGGGTTACCGGGACTAGCTAGCAATGAGCAGTTCTTC

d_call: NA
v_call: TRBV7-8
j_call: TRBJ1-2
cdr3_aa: CASSSQWGGEGYTF
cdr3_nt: TGTGCCAGCAGCTCCCAATGGGGGGGCGAAGGCTACACCTTC